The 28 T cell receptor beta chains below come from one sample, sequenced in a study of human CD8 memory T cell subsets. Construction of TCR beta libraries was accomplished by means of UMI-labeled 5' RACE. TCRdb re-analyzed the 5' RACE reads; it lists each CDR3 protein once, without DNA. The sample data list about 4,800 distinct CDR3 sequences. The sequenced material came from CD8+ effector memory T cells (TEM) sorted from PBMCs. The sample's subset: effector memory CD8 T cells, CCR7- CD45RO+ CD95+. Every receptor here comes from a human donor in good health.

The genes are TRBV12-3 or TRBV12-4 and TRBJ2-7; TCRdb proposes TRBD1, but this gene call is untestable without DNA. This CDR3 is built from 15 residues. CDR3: CASSERAGAQYEQYF.

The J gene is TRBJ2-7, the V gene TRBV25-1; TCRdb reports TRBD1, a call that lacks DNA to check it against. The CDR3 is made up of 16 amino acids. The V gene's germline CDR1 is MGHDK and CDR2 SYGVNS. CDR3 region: CASSHQQGSGNYEQYF.

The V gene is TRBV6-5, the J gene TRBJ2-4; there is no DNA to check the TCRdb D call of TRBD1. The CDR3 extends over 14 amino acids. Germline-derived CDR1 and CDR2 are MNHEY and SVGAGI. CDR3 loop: CASSNRGMWTIQYF.

Here the CDR3 reads CASSPERGGAHEQFF. This sequence joins TRBV7-9 and TRBJ2-1; TCRdb's assignment of TRBD1 cannot be checked, as there is no DNA. Per germline, CDR1 SEHNR and CDR2 FQNEAQ (reference sequence). The CDR3 contains 15 residues.

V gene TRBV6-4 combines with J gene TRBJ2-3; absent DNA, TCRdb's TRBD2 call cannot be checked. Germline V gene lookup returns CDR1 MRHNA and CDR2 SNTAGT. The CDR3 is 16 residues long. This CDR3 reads CASSDGGGGGTDTQYF.

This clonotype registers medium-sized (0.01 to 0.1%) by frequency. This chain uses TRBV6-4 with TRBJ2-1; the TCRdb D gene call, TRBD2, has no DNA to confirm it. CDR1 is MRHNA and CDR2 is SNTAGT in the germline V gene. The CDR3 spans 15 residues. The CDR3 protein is CASSDTLAGGNEQFF.

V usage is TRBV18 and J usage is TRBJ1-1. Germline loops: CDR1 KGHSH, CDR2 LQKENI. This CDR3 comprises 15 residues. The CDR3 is CASSPPVGSHTEAFF.

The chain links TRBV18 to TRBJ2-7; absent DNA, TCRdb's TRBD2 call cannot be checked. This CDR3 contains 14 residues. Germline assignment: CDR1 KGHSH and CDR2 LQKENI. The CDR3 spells CASSRSGPVYEQYF.

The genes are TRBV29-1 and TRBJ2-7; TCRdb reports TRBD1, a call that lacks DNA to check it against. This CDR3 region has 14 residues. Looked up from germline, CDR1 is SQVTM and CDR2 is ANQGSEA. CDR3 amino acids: CSGATDREPYEQYF.

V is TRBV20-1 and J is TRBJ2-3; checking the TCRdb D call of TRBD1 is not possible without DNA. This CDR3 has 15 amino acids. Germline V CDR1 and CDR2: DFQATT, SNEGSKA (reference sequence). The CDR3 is CSARGRGSNTDTQYF.

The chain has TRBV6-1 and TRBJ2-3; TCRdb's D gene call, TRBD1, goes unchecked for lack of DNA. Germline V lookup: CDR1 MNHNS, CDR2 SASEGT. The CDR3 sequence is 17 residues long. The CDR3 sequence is CASSDALGGGFTDTQYF.

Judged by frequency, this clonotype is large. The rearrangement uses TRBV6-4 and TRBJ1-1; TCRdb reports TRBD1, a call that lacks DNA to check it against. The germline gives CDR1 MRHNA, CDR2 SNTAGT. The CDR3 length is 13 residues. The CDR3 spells CASKERENTEAFF.

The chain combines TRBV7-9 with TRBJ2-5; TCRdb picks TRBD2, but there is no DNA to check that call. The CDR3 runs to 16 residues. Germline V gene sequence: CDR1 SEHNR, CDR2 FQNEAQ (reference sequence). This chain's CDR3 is CASSPRTSGRQETQYF.

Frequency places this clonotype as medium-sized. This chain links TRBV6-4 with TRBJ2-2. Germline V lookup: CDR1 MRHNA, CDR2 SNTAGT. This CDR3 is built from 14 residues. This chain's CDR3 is CASSGVGDTGELFF.

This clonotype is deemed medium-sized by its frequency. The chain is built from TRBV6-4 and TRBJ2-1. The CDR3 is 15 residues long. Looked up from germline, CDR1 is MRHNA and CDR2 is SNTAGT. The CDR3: CASSRIPEPTDEQFF.

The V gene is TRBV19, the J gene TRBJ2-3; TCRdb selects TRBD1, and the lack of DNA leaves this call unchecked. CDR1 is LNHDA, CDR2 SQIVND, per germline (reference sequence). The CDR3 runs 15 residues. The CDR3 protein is CASSATGANADTQYF.

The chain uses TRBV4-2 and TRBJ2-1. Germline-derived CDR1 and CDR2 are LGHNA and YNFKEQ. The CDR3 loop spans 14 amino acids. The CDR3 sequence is CASSQDLENNEQFF.

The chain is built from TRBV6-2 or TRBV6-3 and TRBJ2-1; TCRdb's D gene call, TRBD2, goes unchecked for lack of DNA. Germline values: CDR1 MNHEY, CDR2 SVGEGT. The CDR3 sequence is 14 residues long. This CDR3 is CASSYVGDPNEQFF.

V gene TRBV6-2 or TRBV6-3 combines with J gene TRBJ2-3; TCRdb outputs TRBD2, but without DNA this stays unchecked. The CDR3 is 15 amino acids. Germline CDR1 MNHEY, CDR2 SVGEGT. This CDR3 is CASSFSGGATDTQYF.

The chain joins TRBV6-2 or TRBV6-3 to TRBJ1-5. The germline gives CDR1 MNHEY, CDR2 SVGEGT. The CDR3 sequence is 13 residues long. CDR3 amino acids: CASSGEPPRPQHF.

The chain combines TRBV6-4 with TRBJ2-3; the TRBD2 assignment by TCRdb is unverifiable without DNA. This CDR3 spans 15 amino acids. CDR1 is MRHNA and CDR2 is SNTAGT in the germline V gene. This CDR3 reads CASSDEAGATDTQYF.

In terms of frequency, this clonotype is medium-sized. CDR3 in amino acids: CASSELNKGAKETQYF. The chain is built from TRBV2 and TRBJ2-5; absent DNA, TCRdb's TRBD1 call cannot be checked. Per the germline V gene, CDR1 is SNHLY and CDR2 is FYNNEI. CDR3 size: 16 residues.

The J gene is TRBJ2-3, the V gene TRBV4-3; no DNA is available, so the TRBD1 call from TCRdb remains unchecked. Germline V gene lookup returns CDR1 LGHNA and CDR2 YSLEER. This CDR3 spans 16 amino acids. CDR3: CASSQDYSGPTDTQYF.

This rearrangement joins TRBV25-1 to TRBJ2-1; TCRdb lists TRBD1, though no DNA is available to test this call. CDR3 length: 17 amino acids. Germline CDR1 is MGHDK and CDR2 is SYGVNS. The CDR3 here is CASSAPLGDSSYNEQFF.

CDR3 protein: CAISDPDRGTKQHNSDNEQFF. The chain joins TRBV10-3 to TRBJ2-1; TCRdb indicates TRBD1, and absent DNA this call remains unverified. Germline V CDR1 and CDR2: ENHRY, SYGVKD. This CDR3 contains 21 residues.

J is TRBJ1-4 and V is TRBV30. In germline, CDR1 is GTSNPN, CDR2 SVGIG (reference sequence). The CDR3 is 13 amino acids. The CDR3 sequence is CACTSGDSGKLFF.

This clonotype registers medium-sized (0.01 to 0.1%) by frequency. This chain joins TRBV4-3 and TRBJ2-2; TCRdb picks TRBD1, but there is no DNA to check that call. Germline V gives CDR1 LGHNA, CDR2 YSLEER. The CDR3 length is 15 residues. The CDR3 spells CASSQQDGGAGELFF.

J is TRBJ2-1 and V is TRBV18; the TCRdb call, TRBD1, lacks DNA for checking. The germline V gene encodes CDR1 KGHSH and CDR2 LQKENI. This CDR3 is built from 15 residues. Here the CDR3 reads CASSSSSGPINEQFF.